A selection of T cell receptor beta chains follows, all from one sample in a study of radiotherapy plus CTLA-4 blockade in lung cancer. Only in-frame clones appear in the TCRdb table, and some are missing; sequencing was by immunoSEQ multiplex PCR. This table holds more than 40,000 clones, roughly 76% found once. The source was peripheral blood, collected from a patient treated with radiotherapy plus ipilimumab. These receptors came from a human donor with non-small cell lung cancer who had a complete response to radiotherapy plus ipilimumab. The CDR3 runs from the conserved cysteine through the conserved F or W. The D gene is left open where the match is weak. Some rows mark clone size as missing; the rest say once, few, many or name a class of expanded clone.

clone_size,d_call,j_call,v_call,cdr3_aa,cdr3_nt
.,TRBD1,TRBJ1-1,TRBV6-6,CATQGGLTEAFF,TGTGCCACACAGGGGGGTCTCACTGAAGCTTTCTTT
.,TRBD2,TRBJ2-2,TRBV16,CASSLMTSAIGELFF,TGTGCCAGCAGCCTTATGACTAGCGCTATCGGGGAGCTGTTTTTT
.,.,TRBJ2-1,TRBV7-2,CASSSLTQGYNEQFF,TGTGCCAGCAGCTCACTCACCCAGGGGTACAATGAGCAGTTCTTC
.,.,TRBJ2-2,TRBV29-1,CSVDLDTGELFF,TGCAGCGTTGACCTCGACACCGGGGAGCTGTTTTTT
.,.,TRBJ2-7,TRBV10-1,CASSESESNGLNEQYF,TGCGCCAGCAGTGAGTCGGAGTCTAACGGCCTTAACGAGCAGTACTTC
.,.,TRBJ2-7,TRBV2,CASSVGWSTTQGQYF,TGTGCCAGCAGTGTGGGGTGGAGTACTACTCAGGGGCAGTACTTC
.,.,TRBJ1-3,TRBV10-2,CASSLDTSGNTIYF,TGCGCCAGCAGCCTCGACACCTCTGGAAACACCATATATTTT
.,TRBD2,TRBJ2-1,TRBV25-1,CASSDSGRAYNEQFF,TGTGCCAGCAGTGACAGCGGGAGGGCCTACAATGAGCAGTTCTTC
.,TRBD1,TRBJ1-2,TRBV18,CASSPSTGGMYGYTF,TGTGCCAGCTCACCATCAACAGGGGGAATGTATGGCTACACCTTC
.,TRBD1,TRBJ2-1,TRBV7-2,CASSSYDRDEQFF,TGTGCCAGCAGCTCCTACGACAGGGATGAGCAGTTCTTC
.,.,TRBJ2-1,TRBV9,CASSPRYYNEQFF,TGTGCCAGCAGCCCCAGATACTACAATGAGCAGTTCTTC
.,TRBD2,TRBJ2-7,TRBV19,CASSTTSVLTYEQYF,TGTGCCAGTAGTACCACTAGCGTACTAACCTACGAGCAGTACTTC
.,.,TRBJ1-5,TRBV6-5,CASRPNFPNNQPQHF,TGTGCCAGCCGCCCCAACTTCCCCAACAATCAGCCCCAGCATTTT
.,TRBD1,TRBJ2-7,TRBV2,CASSSTGGLEQYF,TGTGCCAGCAGTTCGACAGGGGGGCTCGAGCAGTACTTC
.,.,TRBJ1-4,TRBV5-1,CASSDLATNEKLFF,TGCGCCAGCAGCGACCTAGCAACTAATGAAAAACTGTTTTTT
.,TRBD1,TRBJ1-2,TRBV19,CATAYTGGYGYTF,TGTGCCACCGCTTACACAGGGGGATATGGCTACACCTTC
.,.,TRBJ2-3,TRBV7-6,CASSITQFRTDTQYF,TGTGCCAGCAGCATCACCCAGTTTCGCACAGATACGCAGTATTTT
.,TRBD1,TRBJ2-7,TRBV9,CASSVGTGDLREQYF,TGTGCCAGCAGCGTAGGGACAGGGGATCTGAGGGAGCAGTACTTC
.,TRBD2,TRBJ2-7,TRBV11-2,CASKETSGSPSQQYF,TGTGCCAGCAAAGAGACTAGCGGAAGCCCATCCCAGCAGTACTTC
few,.,TRBJ1-6,TRBV30,CAWSEGGLNSPLHF,TGTGCCTGGAGTGAGGGGGGGCTCAATTCACCCCTCCACTTT
few,TRBD2,TRBJ2-7,TRBV28,CASSQTSGVYEQYF,TGTGCCAGCAGCCAGACTAGCGGGGTTTACGAGCAGTACTTC
.,.,TRBJ1-2,TRBV6-5,CASSEGRTTRGYTF,TGTGCCAGCAGTGAAGGCCGGACAACGCGGGGCTACACCTTC
.,.,TRBJ2-7,TRBV5-6,CASSSTETYEQYF,TGTGCCAGCAGCTCGACAGAGACCTACGAGCAGTACTTC